One sample yielded the 18 T cell receptor beta chains listed below, sequenced in a study of T-cell memory formation after mild COVID-19. TCRdb re-derived calls from the 5' RACE reads in MiXCR, one entry per CDR3 protein. Altogether over 14,000 distinct CDR3 sequences are present, roughly a fifth being singletons, with the ten largest covering around half. The sample was PBMCs or a T cell subset sorted from them (not recorded which). Receptors originate from an adult woman who had mild COVID-19 (a few samples of this study predate the infection). Cell type and time point are not known.

This clonotype was detected ten times or more. This chain links TRBV9 with TRBJ2-2; TRBD2 aligns across 12 bases. The CDR3 is 15 amino acids. The germline CDR1 and CDR2 sequences are SGDLS and YYNGEE. V lost 4 bases to trimming and J lost 4 bases; unmatched junction nucleotides: 2. CDR3 in DNA: TGTGCCAGCAGCCCTAGCGGGGGGGCCACCGGGGAGCTGTTTTTT. The encoded protein is CASSPSGGATGELFF.

This clonotype has more than one count but fewer than ten. The chain joins TRBV15 to TRBJ2-1; 12 bases agree with TRBD1. V lost 5 bases to trimming and J lost 8 bases; unmatched junction nucleotides: 19. Germline CDR1 is LNHNV and CDR2 is YYDKDF (reference sequence). The length of the CDR3 is 19 residues. CDR3 loop: CATSWELSTEGQGADEQFF. CDR3 in DNA: TGTGCCACCAGCTGGGAGTTATCTACAGAGGGACAGGGGGCCGATGAGCAGTTCTTC.

Many counts were recorded for this clonotype. The rearrangement joins TRBV11-2 to TRBJ1-2; D is perhaps TRBD1 (5 bases). Germline CDR1 SGHAT, CDR2 FQNNGV. The ends were cut back, 0 bases at V and 4 bases at J, with 15 bases in the middle. The CDR3 has 16 amino acids. CDR3 DNA: TGTGCCAGCAGCTTAGATTGGCCAGGGCCACTCTATGGCTACACCTTC. Amino acid sequence: CASSLDWPGPLYGYTF. The variable domain in full, completed from reference TRBV11-2 and TRBJ1-2, reads EAGVAQSPRYKIIEKRQSVAFWCNPISGHATLYWYQQILGQGPKLLIQFQNNGVVDDSQLPKDRFSAERLKGVDSTLKIQPAKLEDSAVYLCASSLDWPGPLYGYTFGSGTRLTVV.

This clonotype has at least ten counts. The chain uses TRBV7-9 and TRBJ2-3, with TRBD2 as a possible D gene (6 bases). The V gene's germline CDR1 is SEHNR and CDR2 FQNEAQ (reference sequence). This CDR3 contains 16 residues. Trimming left V 1 base short and J 0 bases short, with 11 bases between. DNA for the CDR3: TGTGCCAGCAGCTTAGGATTAGCGGAAAGCACAGATACGCAGTATTTT. It codes for CASSLGLAESTDTQYF.

At least ten counts were recorded for this clonotype. The chain joins TRBV15 to TRBJ2-7; D might be TRBD1 (6 bases). The CDR3 sequence is 14 residues long. The germline V gene encodes CDR1 LNHNV and CDR2 YYDKDF (reference sequence). The germline V and J ends were trimmed by 0 bases and 4 bases, with 10 bases remaining between them. The CDR3 DNA reads as TGTGCCACCAGCAGAGACCGGACAGCATACGAGCAGTACTTC. Encoded protein: CATSRDRTAYEQYF.

This clonotype has at least ten counts. CDR3 residues: CASSPGTGDQPQHF. CDR3 bases: TGTGCCAGCAGCCCTGGGACAGGCGATCAGCCCCAGCATTTT. The chain employs TRBV9 and TRBJ1-5; 8 bases map to TRBD1. This CDR3 spans 14 amino acids. The germline V gene has CDR1 SGDLS and CDR2 YYNGEE. The V segment lost 4 bases and the J segment 5 bases; nucleotides outside the gene matches: 5.

The sample holds many counts of this clonotype. This chain connects TRBV5-6 to TRBJ1-2; 9 bases fit TRBD1. Germline assignment: CDR1 SGHDT and CDR2 YYEEEE. V gave up 3 bases and J gave up 8 bases; unmatched junction bases: 14. The CDR3 is made up of 16 amino acids. This CDR3 reads CASSSLPGQGLPGYTF. The CDR3 DNA follows: TGTGCCAGCAGCTCACTACCGGGACAGGGTCTACCCGGCTACACCTTC. Based on the CDR3 plus reference TRBV5-6 and TRBJ1-2, the full variable domain is DAGVTQSPTHLIKTRGQQVTLRCSPKSGHDTVSWYQQALGQGPQFIFQYYEEEERQRGNFPDRFSGHQFPNYSSELNVNALLLGDSALYLCASSSLPGQGLPGYTFGSGTRLTVV.

This clonotype was counted at least ten times. This sequence joins TRBV7-8 and TRBJ1-1; D uncertain. V lost 3 bases, J lost 4 bases, and 9 bases lay in between. The CDR3 runs 13 residues. Germline CDR1 reads SGHVS; CDR2 reads FQNEAQ. CDR3 DNA sequence: TGTGCCAGCAGCTTGGGGAAACGCACTGAAGCTTTCTTT. Translated: CASSLGKRTEAFF.

The sample holds many counts of this clonotype. This sequence joins TRBV23-1 and TRBJ2-7; D is unresolved. TRBV23-1 is an ORF, and what it does is uncertain. Trimming shortened V by 2 bases and J by 0 bases, and 20 bases separated the two germline ends. CDR3 length: 18 amino acids. CDR3 sequence: CASSQNGFGHSNSYEQYF. The CDR3 DNA is TGCGCCAGCAGTCAAAACGGCTTCGGGCACTCTAACTCCTACGAGCAGTACTTC.

This clonotype was seen many times. The chain couples TRBV12-3 or TRBV12-4 to TRBJ2-3, with D possibly matching TRBD2 (6 bases). The CDR3 runs to 13 residues. V lost 3 bases to trimming and J lost 5 bases, with 9 bases between them. CDR3 in DNA: TGTGCCAGCAGTTTTATCGGGGGAGATACGCAGTATTTT. This translates into CASSFIGGDTQYF.

In this sample, this clonotype turned up once. V is TRBV20-1 and J is TRBJ1-1, with D unresolved. The CDR3 has 17 amino acids. Trimming removed 3 bases from V and 5 bases from J, with 25 bases in between. Germline V lookup: CDR1 DFQATT, CDR2 SNEGSKA (reference sequence). The CDR3 loop is CSARSSGETSGETEAFF. The CDR3 coding sequence is TGCAGTGCTAGGTCCAGTGGGGAAACGTCGGGTGAGACTGAAGCTTTCTTT.

This clonotype occurred many times. The chain recombines TRBV5-4 with TRBJ1-1; D gene unclear. The CDR3 is 13 amino acids. Germline V gene sequence: CDR1 SGHNT, CDR2 YYREEE (reference sequence). The V and J ends lost 3 bases and 1 base respectively, with 7 bases between them. Here the CDR3 reads CASSSDTNTEAFF. Written as DNA, the CDR3 is TGTGCCAGCAGCTCCGACACGAACACTGAAGCTTTCTTT.

This clonotype was recorded many times. The gene calls are TRBV7-2 and TRBJ2-3; weak D call: TRBD1 (6 bases). V dropped 2 bases and J dropped 1 base, with 16 bases sitting between them. Germline values: CDR1 SGHTA, CDR2 FQGNSA. The CDR3 sequence is 17 residues long. This chain's CDR3 is CASSLKGVPLGTDTQYF. Written as DNA, the CDR3 is TGTGCCAGCAGCTTAAAGGGGGTACCCCTTGGCACAGATACGCAGTATTTT.

This clonotype occurred many times. This rearrangement joins TRBV7-9 to TRBJ1-1; D remains unclear. The ends were cut back, 2 bases at V and 7 bases at J, with 5 bases in the middle. Per germline, CDR1 SEHNR and CDR2 FQNEAQ (reference sequence). The length of the CDR3 is 11 residues. CDR3 DNA: TGTGCCAGCAGCTTAACCGGTGAAGCTTTCTTT. It is translated as CASSLTGEAFF.

This clonotype was picked up many times. The V call is TRBV7-9, the J call TRBJ1-1; tentative D call: TRBD1 (5 bases). Germline assignment: CDR1 SEHNR and CDR2 FQNEAQ (reference sequence). There are 14 residues in the CDR3. The ends were cut back, 7 bases at V and 1 base at J, with 13 bases in the middle. DNA for the CDR3: TGTGCCAGCATACTTACGAGGGGGAACACTGAAGCTTTCTTT. Protein product: CASILTRGNTEAFF.

This sequence joins TRBV6-2 or TRBV6-3 and TRBJ1-1, with unresolved D. The germline V gene has CDR1 MNHEY and CDR2 SVGEGT. The CDR3 has 15 residues. V lost 5 bases and J 1 base, leaving 14 bases between the germline ends. The CDR3 bases are TGTGCCAGCAGTCTCCGACTCCCCTGGAACACTGAAGCTTTCTTT. Protein sequence: CASSLRLPWNTEAFF.

The rearrangement joins TRBV12-5 to TRBJ2-7; TRBD1 might be the D (5 bases). V lost 6 bases and J lost 0, with 12 bases in between. Germline CDR1 and CDR2: LGHNT and FRNRAP. The CDR3 contains 14 residues. DNA of the CDR3: TGTGCTAGTGGCTACGACAGCGTCTCCTACGAGCAGTACTTC. Translated: CASGYDSVSYEQYF.

This clonotype has at least ten counts. The chain joins TRBV7-8 to TRBJ2-7; TRBD2 aligns across 10 bases. The CDR3 has 15 residues. From germline, CDR1 is SGHVS and CDR2 FQNEAQ. V gave up 4 bases and J gave up 0 bases; unmatched junction bases: 3. This CDR3 reads CASSSRTSGSYEQYF. In DNA form, the CDR3 reads TGTGCCAGCAGCTCCCGGACTAGCGGCTCCTACGAGCAGTACTTC.